The rows below give T cell receptor beta chains drawn from one sample of a study of tumor-infiltrating lymphocytes in primary liver carcinoma. Via MiXCR, TCRdb re-called the multiplex PCR reads, giving one row per CDR3 protein. Of 200,000 or so distinct CDR3 sequences listed, approximately 65% are singletons. The sample was peripheral blood. These receptors were taken from a woman aged 55 to 70 with primary liver carcinoma and hepatitis B virus infection. The CDR3 runs from the conserved cysteine through the conserved F or W. The order of the fields is V gene, J gene, clone size, D gene, CDR3 protein, CDR3 DNA. The D gene is left open where the match is weak. The size entry is marked missing in some rows and otherwise reads once, few, many or a size class.

v_gene: TRBV29-1
j_gene: TRBJ2-1
abundance: many
d_gene: NA
CDR3aa: CSHPRQGSYNEQFF
CDR3nt: TGCAGCCACCCCAGGCAGGGCAGCTACAATGAGCAGTTCTTC

v_gene: TRBV12-2
j_gene: TRBJ2-7
abundance: NA
d_gene: NA
CDR3aa: CASRLRRDLSSYEQYF
CDR3nt: TGTGCAAGTCGCTTACGCCGGGACCTTTCCTCCTACGAGCAGTACTTC

v_gene: TRBV21-1
j_gene: TRBJ1-4
abundance: NA
d_gene: NA
CDR3aa: CARSKLMGSKLFF
CDR3nt: TGTGCCAGGAGCAAATTAATGGGTTCGAAACTGTTTTTT

v_gene: TRBV29-1
j_gene: TRBJ1-1
abundance: NA
d_gene: TRBD1
CDR3aa: CSVDRGKNIETFF
CDR3nt: TGCAGCGTTGACAGGGGGAAGAACATTGAAACTTTCTTT

v_gene: TRBV5-1
j_gene: TRBJ2-1
abundance: few
d_gene: NA
CDR3aa: CASRASLEQFF
CDR3nt: TGCGCCAGCAGAGCTAGCCTCGAGCAGTTCTTC

v_gene: TRBV29-1
j_gene: TRBJ1-2
abundance: many
d_gene: TRBD1
CDR3aa: CSVVDRENYGYTF
CDR3nt: TGCAGCGTTGTAGACAGGGAGAACTATGGCTACACCTTC

v_gene: TRBV29-1
j_gene: TRBJ2-5
abundance: NA
d_gene: NA
CDR3aa: CSVRRSQETQYF
CDR3nt: TGCAGCGTCCGACGGTCCCAAGAGACCCAGTACTTC

v_gene: TRBV5-4
j_gene: TRBJ2-2
abundance: NA
d_gene: TRBD1
CDR3aa: CASSSRTGRNTGEQFF
CDR3nt: TGTGCCAGCAGCTCTAGGACAGGAAGAAACACCGGGGAGCAGTTTTTT

v_gene: TRBV5-4
j_gene: TRBJ1-5
abundance: NA
d_gene: NA
CDR3aa: CVSSQHGGSNQPQHF
CDR3nt: TGTGTCAGCAGCCAACACGGGGGCAGCAATCAGCCCCAGCATTTT

v_gene: TRBV5-1
j_gene: TRBJ2-2
abundance: few
d_gene: TRBD1
CDR3aa: CASSWRQGSVTGELFF
CDR3nt: TGCGCCAGCAGCTGGCGACAGGGTAGCGTCACCGGGGAGCTGTTTTTT